The 25 T cell receptor beta chains below come from one sample, sequenced in a study of T-cell memory formation after mild COVID-19. One entry per CDR3 protein results from TCRdb running MiXCR on the 5' RACE reads. The data contain approximately 350,000 distinct CDR3 sequences, 13% to 15% of them singletons. Sequenced input: PBMCs or a T cell subset sorted from them (not recorded which). The origin of the receptors is a man aged 18 to 30 who had mild COVID-19 (a few samples of this study predate the infection). Cell type and time point are not known.

This chain joins TRBV9 and TRBJ2-5; TRBD2 matches at 12 bases. J gave up 2 bases and V 0 bases, and 5 bases lay outside the gene matches. Germline loops: CDR1 SGDLS, CDR2 YYNGEE. This CDR3 has 17 residues. CDR3 sequence reads: CASSVGRTSGKQETQYF. CDR3 DNA: TGTGCCAGCAGCGTAGGGCGGACTAGCGGGAAGCAAGAGACCCAGTACTTC.

A few counts support this clonotype. This sequence joins TRBV7-3 and TRBJ1-1; D may be TRBD1 (5 bases). CDR1 is SGHTA, CDR2 FQGTGA, per germline. The CDR3 runs 14 residues. Trimming took 0 bases from V and 0 from J, leaving 5 bases between them. In nucleotides, the CDR3 is TGTGCCAGCAGCTTAACCAGGGTGAACACTGAAGCTTTCTTT. Amino acids: CASSLTRVNTEAFF.

V gene TRBV6-5 combines with J gene TRBJ1-1; a weak D match, TRBD1 (6 bases). The CDR3 consists of 14 residues. V was shortened by 6 bases and J by 7 bases, with 18 bases between the two germline ends. Germline CDR1 reads MNHEY; CDR2 reads SVGAGI. The CDR3 loop reads CASRPHVGDNEAFF. Written as DNA, the CDR3 is TGTGCCAGCAGACCCCACGTCGGGGACAATGAAGCTTTCTTT.

This clonotype was observed a few times. V usage is TRBV25-1 and J usage is TRBJ1-2; D is undetermined. The V end lost 11 bases, the J end lost 6 bases, and 19 bases lay between the germline ends. Per the germline V gene, CDR1 is MGHDK and CDR2 is SYGVNS. The CDR3 is 13 amino acids. The CDR3, as DNA: TGTGCCTCTGGTGACTGGGGTTACGATGGCTACACCTTC. Protein product: CASGDWGYDGYTF.

The chain joins TRBV14 to TRBJ2-7; D may be TRBD2 (6 bases). The CDR3 is 15 residues long. Germline V gene lookup returns CDR1 SGHDN and CDR2 FVKESK. V was pared by 4 bases and J by 2 bases, with 15 bases between. CDR3 protein: CASSPPGTATYEQYF. CDR3 bases: TGTGCCAGCAGCCCACCCGGGACTGCCACCTACGAGCAGTACTTC.

About this clonotype: Because it lacks the conserved phenylalanine or tryptophan at the end, this CDR3 is likely a read error. No DNA is shown, since the ends of the CDR3 on it are uncertain; the CDR3 is the one TCRdb lists. The chain uses TRBV24-1 and TRBJ2-2; the D call in the table, TRBD1, was not verified against the DNA. The CDR3 is made up of 12 amino acids, end residues included. Looked up from germline, CDR1 is KGHDR and CDR2 is SFDVKD. The CDR3 region is CATSWGAGELLV.

The chain joins TRBV19 to TRBJ2-6, with unresolved D. The CDR3 loop spans 13 amino acids. The germline CDR1 and CDR2 sequences are LNHDA and SQIVND (reference sequence). Between the trimmed V and J ends, which lost 3 bases and 5 bases, there was a span of 5 bases. The CDR3 bases are TGTGCCAGTAGTATGGCGCGGGCCAACGTCCTGACTTTC. Encoded protein: CASSMARANVLTF.

This clonotype appeared a few times. The chain recombines TRBV28 with TRBJ1-1; D remains unclear. Trimming stripped 7 bases from V and 2 bases from J, with 5 bases between. The CDR3 runs to 11 residues. Germline values: CDR1 MDHEN, CDR2 SYDVKM. The CDR3 DNA follows: TGTGCCAGCACCCACAACACTGAAGCTTTCTTT. The encoded protein is CASTHNTEAFF.

The chain recombines TRBV20-1 with TRBJ2-5; D gene uncertain. This CDR3 contains 11 residues. Looked up from germline, CDR1 is DFQATT and CDR2 is SNEGSKA (reference sequence). Trimming took 7 bases from V and 5 from J, leaving 11 bases between them. The CDR3 nucleotides read TGCAGTGAACTACTTGGGGAGACCCAGTACTTC. Translating gives CSELLGETQYF.

In this sample, this clonotype turned up a few times. The chain recombines TRBV15 with TRBJ2-2; possibly TRBD2 for D (7 bases). The CDR3 has 16 amino acids. V lost 1 base to trimming and J lost 5 bases, with 14 bases between them. Germline V gene data show CDR1 as LNHNV and CDR2 as YYDKDF (reference sequence). The CDR3 loop reads CATSRGGGPGTGELFF. CDR3 in DNA: TGTGCCACCAGCAGAGGGGGGGGGCCCGGAACCGGGGAGCTGTTTTTT.

This clonotype came up a few times. V gene TRBV5-5 combines with J gene TRBJ1-1; unclear D gene. Germline CDR1 is SGHKS and CDR2 is YYEKEE (reference sequence). V was cut by 4 bases and J by 7 bases, with 23 bases left in between. There are 16 residues in the CDR3. The CDR3: CASSPPLRHPVGEAFF. Here the CDR3 DNA reads TGTGCCAGCAGCCCACCCCTTAGACATCCAGTCGGTGAAGCTTTCTTT.

In this sample, this clonotype turned up a few times. The chain combines TRBV5-4 with TRBJ2-3; the match to TRBD2 covers 12 bases. Trimming at V came to 4 bases and at J to 1 base, leaving 4 bases not matched to a gene. Germline V gene sequence: CDR1 SGHNT, CDR2 YYREEE (reference sequence). The CDR3 consists of 16 residues. The CDR3 loop reads CASSDRLAGGTDTQYF. As DNA, the CDR3 is TGTGCCAGCAGCGACAGACTAGCGGGGGGCACAGATACGCAGTATTTT. Full variable domain (rest looked up from reference TRBV5-4 and TRBJ2-3): ETGVTQSPTHLIKTRGQQVTLRCSSQSGHNTVSWYQQALGQGPQFIFQYYREEENGRGNFPPRFSGLQFPNYSSELNVNALELDDSALYLCASSDRLAGGTDTQYFGPGTRLTVL.

This clonotype was observed a few times. The chain uses TRBV3-1 and TRBJ1-5; a possible D gene is TRBD1 (6 bases). Deletions cut 4 bases from V and 1 base from J, with 11 bases between. CDR1 is LGHDT and CDR2 is YNNKEL in the germline V gene (reference sequence). This CDR3 region has 15 residues. The CDR3: CASSPGTQSNQPQHF. CDR3 sequence (DNA): TGTGCCAGCAGCCCCGGGACACAAAGCAATCAGCCCCAGCATTTT. Using reference TRBV3-1 and TRBJ1-5 for the parts outside the CDR3, the full variable domain is DTAVSQTPKYLVTQMGNDKSIKCEQNLGHDTMYWYKQDSKKFLKIMFSYNNKELIINETVPNRFSPKSPDKAHLNLHINSLELGDSAVYFCASSPGTQSNQPQHFGDGTRLSIL.

The chain recombines TRBV7-2 with TRBJ1-2; TRBD1 matches at 9 bases. Looked up from germline, CDR1 is SGHTA and CDR2 is FQGNSA. The trim removed 3 bases at V and 4 bases at J, leaving 9 bases unmatched. The CDR3 has 16 amino acids. This CDR3 reads CASSLGTGLIAYGYTF. The CDR3 DNA sequence: TGTGCCAGCAGCTTGGGGACAGGGTTGATAGCCTATGGCTACACCTTC.

This rearrangement joins TRBV28 to TRBJ1-1; 7 nucleotides align to TRBD1. CDR3 length equals 15 residues. Germline assignment: CDR1 MDHEN and CDR2 SYDVKM. Trimming at V came to 6 bases and at J to 3 bases, leaving 10 bases not matched to a gene. This CDR3 reads CASRTTGAEDTEAFF. The CDR3, as DNA: TGTGCCAGCAGGACCACAGGGGCGGAGGACACTGAAGCTTTCTTT. The full variable domain, completed using reference TRBV28 and TRBJ1-1, is DVKVTQSSRYLVKRTGEKVFLECVQDMDHENMFWYRQDPGLGLRLIYFSYDVKMKEKGDIPEGYSVSREKKERFSLILESASTNQTSMYLCASRTTGAEDTEAFFGQGTRLTVV.

This clonotype showed up just a few times. This chain uses TRBV28 with TRBJ1-1; no reliable D call. Per the germline V gene, CDR1 is MDHEN and CDR2 is SYDVKM. The CDR3 sequence is 12 residues long. With 6 bases removed from V and 8 bases from J, the gap between germline ends came to 13 bases. CDR3 DNA sequence: TGTGCCAGCAGCCAGTTCAGAAAAGAAGCTTTCTTT. Its translation: CASSQFRKEAFF.

This clonotype has ten or more counts. This sequence joins TRBV7-2 and TRBJ2-1; 11 nucleotides line up with TRBD2. Per germline, CDR1 SGHTA and CDR2 FQGNSA. V shed 5 bases, J shed 4 bases, and the junction held 7 bases outside the gene matches. The CDR3 totals 16 residues. The CDR3 protein is CASSPDASGGYNEQFF. The DNA of the CDR3 is TGTGCCAGCAGCCCGGACGCTAGCGGGGGGTACAATGAGCAGTTCTTC. Looking up the rest from reference TRBV7-2 and TRBJ2-1 gives the full variable domain: GAGVSQSPSNKVTEKGKDVELRCDPISGHTALYWYRQSLGQGLEFLIYFQGNSAPDKSGLPSDRFSAERTGGSVSTLTIQRTQQEDSAVYLCASSPDASGGYNEQFFGPGTRLTVL.

This sequence joins TRBV2 and TRBJ1-4; D uncertain. V was trimmed by 4 bases and J by 5 bases, leaving 11 bases between them. The CDR3 has 14 residues. Germline V gene data show CDR1 as SNHLY and CDR2 as FYNNEI. CDR3 protein: CASSVSINNEKLFF. The CDR3 nucleotides are TGTGCCAGCAGTGTCTCCATAAACAATGAAAAACTGTTTTTT.

This clonotype was seen many times. The V call is TRBV20-1, the J call TRBJ1-6; D not certain. This CDR3 comprises 17 residues. The V gene's germline CDR1 is DFQATT and CDR2 SNEGSKA (reference sequence). V was trimmed by 0 bases and J by 0 bases, leaving 12 bases between them. CDR3 amino acids: CSARDLRTSSYNSPLHF. CDR3 bases: TGCAGTGCTAGAGATCTAAGGACGAGCTCCTATAATTCACCCCTCCACTTT.

The rearrangement links TRBV6-1 to TRBJ2-7; weak D call: TRBD1 (6 bases). The CDR3 totals 14 residues. Germline CDR1 reads MNHNS; CDR2 reads SASEGT. V lost 5 bases and J 2 bases, leaving 13 bases between the germline ends. The CDR3 nucleotides are TGTGCCAGCAGTCCGAAGACAGGACCCTACGAGCAGTACGTC. Its protein product is CASSPKTGPYEQYV.

This clonotype was seen only a few times. The rearrangement uses TRBV5-8 and TRBJ1-1; the D gene is possibly TRBD1 (5 bases). V lost 4 bases, J lost 0 bases, and 16 bases lay in between. The CDR3 is 16 residues long. The V gene's germline CDR1 is SGHTS and CDR2 YDEGEE. The CDR3 reads CASSLPGVIVNTEAFF. The DNA for the CDR3 is TGTGCCAGCAGCCTCCCGGGGGTAATAGTGAACACTGAAGCTTTCTTT.

The chain has TRBV6-1 and TRBJ1-5; possibly TRBD1 for D (5 bases). The CDR3 is 13 residues long. Trimming removed 8 bases from V and 4 bases from J, with 12 bases in between. CDR1 is MNHNS and CDR2 is SASEGT in the germline V gene. The CDR3 loop reads CASGQGPNQPQHF. The CDR3 nucleotides read TGTGCCAGCGGCCAGGGCCCGAATCAGCCCCAGCATTTT.

The chain links TRBV6-5 to TRBJ2-7; D gene ambiguous. The germline V and J ends were trimmed by 0 bases and 5 bases, with 8 bases remaining between them. This CDR3 has 13 residues. Germline loops: CDR1 MNHEY, CDR2 SVGAGI. CDR3 residues: CASSYSNYNEQYF. The CDR3 bases are TGTGCCAGCAGTTACTCCAACTACAACGAGCAGTACTTC.

V gene TRBV3-1 combines with J gene TRBJ1-1, with a weak D call TRBD1 (5 bases). The CDR3 is made up of 14 amino acids. Trimming took 4 bases from V and 4 from J, leaving 13 bases between them. Germline V gene data show CDR1 as LGHDT and CDR2 as YNNKEL (reference sequence). The CDR3 reads CASSLRERGTEAFF. Written as DNA, the CDR3 is TGTGCCAGCAGCCTCAGGGAACGGGGCACTGAAGCTTTCTTT.

The rearrangement links TRBV3-1 to TRBJ2-1; D is possibly TRBD2 (6 bases). V was pared by 4 bases and J by 9 bases, with 16 bases between. The germline V gene encodes CDR1 LGHDT and CDR2 YNNKEL (reference sequence). The CDR3 sequence is 14 residues long. The CDR3 reads CASSRETGEVEQFF. The CDR3 DNA sequence: TGTGCCAGCAGCCGGGAAACGGGGGAGGTTGAGCAGTTCTTC.